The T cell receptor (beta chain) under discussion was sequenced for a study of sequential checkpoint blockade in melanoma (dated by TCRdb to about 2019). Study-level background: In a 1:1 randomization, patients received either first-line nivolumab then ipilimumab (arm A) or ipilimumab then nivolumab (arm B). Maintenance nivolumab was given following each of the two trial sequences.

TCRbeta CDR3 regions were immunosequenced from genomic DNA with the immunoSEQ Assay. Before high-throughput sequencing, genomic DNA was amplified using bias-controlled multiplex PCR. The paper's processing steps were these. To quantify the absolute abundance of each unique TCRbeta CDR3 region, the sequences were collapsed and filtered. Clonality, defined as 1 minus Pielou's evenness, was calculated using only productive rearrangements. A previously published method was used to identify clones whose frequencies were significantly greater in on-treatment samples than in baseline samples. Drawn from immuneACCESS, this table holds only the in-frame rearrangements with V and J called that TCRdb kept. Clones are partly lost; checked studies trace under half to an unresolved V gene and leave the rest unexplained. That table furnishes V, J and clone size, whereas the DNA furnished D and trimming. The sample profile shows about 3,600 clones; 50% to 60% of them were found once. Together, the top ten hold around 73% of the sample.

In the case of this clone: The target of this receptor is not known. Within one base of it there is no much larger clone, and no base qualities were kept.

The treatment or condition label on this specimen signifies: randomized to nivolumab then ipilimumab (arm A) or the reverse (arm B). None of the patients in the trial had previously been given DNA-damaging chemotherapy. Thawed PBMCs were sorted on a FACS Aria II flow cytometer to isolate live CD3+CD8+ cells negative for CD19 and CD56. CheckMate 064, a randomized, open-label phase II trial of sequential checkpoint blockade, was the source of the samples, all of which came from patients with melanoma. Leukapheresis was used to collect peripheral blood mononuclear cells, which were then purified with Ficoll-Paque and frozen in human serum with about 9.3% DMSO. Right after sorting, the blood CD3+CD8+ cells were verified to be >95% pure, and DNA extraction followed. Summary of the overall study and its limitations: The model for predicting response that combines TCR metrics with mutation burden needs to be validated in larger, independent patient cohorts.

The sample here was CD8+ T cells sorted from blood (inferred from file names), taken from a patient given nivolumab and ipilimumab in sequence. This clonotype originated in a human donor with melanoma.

The CDR3 has the sequence CASSQTPFADTEAFF. The bases are TGCGCCAGCAGCCAAACGCCATTTGCGGACACTGAAGCTTTCTTT. The rearranged segments are TRBV4-1 and TRBJ1-1; no D gene is confidently identified. V drops 2 bases and J drops 3 bases, leaving 13 bases in between. CDR1 MGHRA and CDR2 YSYEKL are derived from the germline V gene. The CDR3 measures 15 amino acids from cysteine to phenylalanine. The only DNA kept is the CDR3, 45 bases in frame from the first base.